A single sample gave rise to the 14 T cell receptor beta chains below, sequenced in a study of CD8 T cells in ankylosing spondylitis. MiXCR, applied by TCRdb to the 5' RACE reads, yields one record per CDR3 protein. The profile shows about 64,000 distinct CDR3 sequences, roughly 6.2% of them singletons. The sample consisted of synovial fluid, either unsorted or a sorted T cell fraction (not recorded which). These TCRs come from a male donor with ankylosing spondylitis.

There are many counts of this clonotype. The rearrangement links TRBV7-3 to TRBJ2-1; 8 bases are shared with TRBD2. The CDR3 is 17 amino acids. V was clipped by 2 bases and J by 3 bases; unmatched bases: 9. Germline V gene lookup returns CDR1 SGHTA and CDR2 FQGTGA. CDR3 region: CASSLVSGSFGYNEQFF. As DNA, the CDR3 is TGTGCCAGCAGCTTAGTAAGCGGGAGTTTCGGCTACAATGAGCAGTTCTTC. The full variable domain, completed using reference TRBV7-3 and TRBJ2-1, is GAGVSQTPSNKVTEKGKYVELRCDPISGHTALYWYRQSLGQGPEFLIYFQGTGAADDSGLPNDRFFAVRPEGSVSTLKIQRTERGDSAVYLCASSLVSGSFGYNEQFFGPGTRLTVL.

This clonotype was detected only a few times. The gene calls are TRBV20-1 and TRBJ2-6; 8 nucleotides line up with TRBD1. The CDR3 is made up of 17 amino acids. Germline CDR1 and CDR2: DFQATT and SNEGSKA (reference sequence). Trimming took 5 bases from V and 0 from J; bases not matched to a gene: 9. This chain's CDR3 is CSAARGQGDSGANVLTF. CDR3 coding DNA: TGCAGTGCTGCACGCGGACAGGGAGACTCTGGGGCCAACGTCCTGACTTTC.

At least ten counts were recorded for this clonotype. The chain is built from TRBV19 and TRBJ2-4, with D hard to call. The CDR3 loop spans 13 amino acids. CDR1 is LNHDA and CDR2 is SQIVND in the germline V gene (reference sequence). The germline V and J ends were trimmed by 3 bases and 6 bases, with 9 bases remaining between them. CDR3 coding DNA: TGTGCCAGTAGTATGGGTTGGAGAAACATTCAGTACTTC. It translates to CASSMGWRNIQYF.

There are many counts of this clonotype. The V and J genes are TRBV9 and TRBJ2-3; 8 bases line up with TRBD2. Trimming cost V 0 bases and J 2 bases; bases outside gene matches: 11. This CDR3 has 18 amino acids. Germline values: CDR1 SGDLS, CDR2 YYNGEE. CDR3 nucleotides: TGTGCCAGCAGCGTAGAGGGTGAAGCGGGAGCCATCACAGATACGCAGTATTTT. Translation: CASSVEGEAGAITDTQYF.

The sample holds many counts of this clonotype. This chain's CDR3 is CATAGLAGYNEQFF. In DNA form, the CDR3 reads TGTGCCACCGCAGGACTAGCGGGTTACAATGAGCAGTTCTTC. The chain uses TRBV24-1 and TRBJ2-1; 11 nucleotides line up with TRBD2. Germline assignment: CDR1 KGHDR and CDR2 SFDVKD. The CDR3 sequence is 14 residues long. Trimming at V came to 9 bases and at J to 4 bases, leaving 4 bases not matched to a gene.

V gene TRBV23-1 combines with J gene TRBJ2-5, with TRBD2 identical over 11 bases. TRBV23-1 is placed among ORFs of uncertain function. The CDR3 totals 17 residues. V was pared by 3 bases and J by 5 bases, with 11 bases of the junction left unmatched. DNA of the CDR3: TGCGCCAGCAGTCACTCCGGGACTAGCGGAGTGAGGGAGACCCAGTACTTC. Translating gives CASSHSGTSGVRETQYF.

The chain has TRBV18 and TRBJ2-1; possibly TRBD2 for D (6 bases). CDR3 length: 13 amino acids. V was cut by 2 bases and J by 13 bases, with 15 bases left in between. Germline CDR1 is KGHSH and CDR2 is LQKENI. CDR3 DNA: TGTGCCAGCTCACCAGCGGGACCTCAAACACAGTTCTTC. Encoded protein: CASSPAGPQTQFF.

This clonotype was recorded at least ten times. This chain connects TRBV5-5 to TRBJ1-5; unclear D gene. The CDR3 contains 18 residues. V was trimmed by 0 bases and J by 0 bases, leaving 16 bases between them. The germline V gene encodes CDR1 SGHKS and CDR2 YYEKEE (reference sequence). In DNA, the CDR3 is TGTGCCAGCAGCTTGGTCCCACAAATCCTTAATAGCAATCAGCCCCAGCATTTT. Translating it yields CASSLVPQILNSNQPQHF.

This clonotype appeared many times. The chain combines TRBV5-1 with TRBJ2-3; 7 bases map to TRBD2. This CDR3 contains 16 residues. Per germline, CDR1 SGHRS and CDR2 YFSETQ. Unmatched junction bases numbered 6, after V lost 0 bases and J lost 2 bases. The DNA for the CDR3 is TGCGCCAGCAGCTTGGCCGGGCTAGCGGACACAGATACGCAGTATTTT. Amino acid sequence: CASSLAGLADTDTQYF.

There are many counts of this clonotype. V and J are TRBV28 and TRBJ1-5; D is uncertain. Germline loops: CDR1 MDHEN, CDR2 SYDVKM. V lost 6 bases, J lost 3 bases, and 9 bases lay in between. This CDR3 has 13 residues. The CDR3 is CASRGYVNQPQHF. The DNA of the CDR3 is TGTGCCAGCAGGGGATATGTCAATCAGCCCCAGCATTTT.

This clonotype was counted only a few times. The chain recombines TRBV7-9 with TRBJ1-1, with D unresolved. The CDR3 sequence is 14 residues long. In germline, CDR1 is SEHNR, CDR2 FQNEAQ (reference sequence). Trimming removed 1 base at V and 5 bases at J, with 11 bases between. CDR3 loop: CASSLERVGTEAFF. Written as DNA, the CDR3 is TGTGCCAGCAGCTTAGAAAGGGTTGGAACTGAAGCTTTCTTT.

The chain uses TRBV6-5 and TRBJ2-1; TRBD1 aligns across 8 bases. The germline V gene has CDR1 MNHEY and CDR2 SVGAGI. The CDR3 extends over 14 amino acids. V dropped 0 bases and J dropped 7; count of bases not matched to a gene: 2. The CDR3 is CASSYSTGVNEQFF. CDR3 nucleotide sequence: TGTGCCAGCAGTTACTCGACAGGGGTGAATGAGCAGTTCTTC.

Ten or more counts support this clonotype. V is TRBV9 and J is TRBJ2-3; TRBD2 matches 10 bases. In germline, CDR1 is SGDLS, CDR2 YYNGEE. V was pared by 4 bases and J by 2 bases, with 4 bases of the junction left unmatched. CDR3 length equals 15 residues. CDR3: CASSWTSGDTDTQYF. In DNA, the CDR3 is TGTGCCAGCAGCTGGACTAGCGGAGACACAGATACGCAGTATTTT.

There are many counts of this clonotype. The chain couples TRBV24-1 to TRBJ2-1; possibly TRBD2 for D (6 bases). The V end was cut by 9 bases, the J end by 1 base, with 15 bases between. This CDR3 contains 15 residues. Germline assignment: CDR1 KGHDR and CDR2 SFDVKD. The CDR3 reads CATGTLARSYNEQFF. In DNA, the CDR3 is TGTGCCACCGGGACCCTAGCGCGATCCTACAATGAGCAGTTCTTC.